This T cell receptor (beta chain) was sequenced during a study of T cells in Graves' hyperthyroidism and ophthalmopathy (dated by TCRdb to between 2018 and 2021). Regarding the complete study: Peripheral blood was collected at initial diagnosis, before any treatment. A discovery cohort of about 100 patients, about 40 with Graves' ophthalmopathy and 57 with stable Graves' hyperthyroidism, was used to find distinguishing TCR V-J signatures. Whether ophthalmopathy could be predicted prospectively was tested in an independent validation cohort made up of fewer than 20 hyperthyroidism patients plus 17 patients who later progressed to ophthalmopathy. The 100 discovery patients were divided at random into training and test sets in a 7:3 ratio. Thyroid tissue and blood T-cell repertoires from roughly 6 Graves' hyperthyroidism patients were also compared in the study. Once sampling was done, hyperthyroidism patients were given methimazole at a starting dose of 30 mg daily, whereas ophthalmopathy patients were given high-dose intravenous methylprednisolone. According to the paper, TCR Vbeta CDR3 sequencing was carried out on around 140 peripheral blood samples, which came from 40 to 45 ophthalmopathy, 75 to 80 hyperthyroidism and roughly 17 progressor patients.

Amplification of TCR beta CDR3 regions was carried out from RNA transcripts. For the first round of RT-PCR on the TCR CDR3, the HTBI primer set was used together with the Qiagen OneStep RT-PCR kit. Libraries were constructed in a second round of multiplex PCR, after which size selection and purification were performed. Paired-end sequencing of the libraries was performed with 100 bp reads on an Illumina HiSeq2000. In the authors' own workflow: SOAPnuke was used to process the raw data, with reads discarded if the reads contained adapters or uncalled bases, had a mean Phred below 15, or lacked an exact constant-primer or identifier match. High-quality paired reads were merged with COPE v1.2.5, and unique nucleotide sequences were defined as clonotypes. Clonotypes were aligned to IMGT TRBV, TRBD and TRBJ reference segments using MiTCR v1.1. The analysis was restricted to V-J combinations with a frequency above 0.0001, which together covered 99.2% of the repertoires. A TCS score was defined as the ratio between F50 (clonal expansion) and ExV (chaos), using BLOSUM62-based TCRdist between CDR3 peptides within each V-J. Welch's t-statistics and random forest reduced approximately 520 V-J features to roughly 13, which were used in a naive Bayes classifier (R e1071). The public reads were run again by TCRdb, first through fastp at Q25 and then through MiXCR, and only productive beta chains were kept. Each entry is one CDR3 protein sequence, shown with its most common DNA and genes. The V and J calls and clone size come from TCRdb's table, not from the authors' own analysis. The sample has a few hundred thousand distinct CDR3 sequences on record, 15% of them singletons. The top ten constitute approximately 32% of the sample.

A patient counted as having stable Graves' hyperthyroidism if no progression to ophthalmopathy occurred over 18 months of follow-up. Hyperthyroidism patients were newly diagnosed, with disease duration under 2 months, and aged 18 to 65 years. The study excluded patients with uncontrolled infections, other autoimmune diseases, pregnancy or lactation. Diagnoses relied on clinical symptoms, serum thyroxine and TRAb, thyroid ultrasound and orbital computed tomography. PBMCs were separated from about 10 ml of fresh peripheral blood using Ficoll-Paque density gradient centrifugation. Total RNA was extracted using Trizol reagent, and RNA quality was assessed on an Agilent 2100 Bioanalyzer. The paper as a whole reports these results and caveats: Ophthalmopathy was separated from stable hyperthyroidism by a 13 V-J signature model, with 87.88% sensitivity and about 81% specificity obtained in cross-validation and 80%/75% obtained in testing. No statistical method was used to fix the sample size in advance, and group allocation was not hidden from the investigators. Most expanded thyroid clonotypes (frequency above 0.001) were also detected in blood, suggesting blood repertoires may reflect thyroid immune responses. During validation, the model predicted progression to ophthalmopathy a median of approximately 7 months ahead of onset, with more than 60% sensitivity and roughly 75% specificity.

From its cysteine to its phenylalanine, the CDR3 spans 15 amino acids. The read is trimmed to its CDR3 DNA, 45 bases read in frame from base 1. CDR1 and CDR2 are drawn from the germline V gene (reference sequence): MNHEY, SMNVEV. The germline ends are 13 bases apart after V is trimmed by 1 base and J by 6 bases. Ten or more counts support this clonotype. It has no known antigen specificity. Base qualities were left out, and no much larger clone turns up one base away. Source material: blood. Rearrangement joined TRBV27 to TRBJ2-1, with the D gene not confidently named. The sequence was collected from a woman in her 30s with Graves' hyperthyroidism. The nucleotide sequence reads TGTGCCAGCAGTTTATTAGGAATCGGTCGCAATGAGCAGTTCTTC. This gives the protein CASSLLGIGRNEQFF.